Listed below are T cell receptor beta chains from one sample, sequenced in a study of blood T cell repertoires in COVID-19. The repertoire was sequenced with immunoSEQ multiplex PCR; TCRdb's copy has only in-frame clones and lacks some. The table has over 120,000 clones, approximately 86% seen once. The sequencing input was peripheral blood. These receptor sequences come from a man between 65 and 85 years old with acute or convalescent COVID-19. CDR3s include the opening cysteine and the closing phenylalanine or tryptophan. A D gene is named only where the DNA matches it firmly. Size tells how often a clone was seen (once, few, many) or the class of an expanded clone, and some rows leave it out.

d_call: TRBD1
v_call: TRBV5-4
cdr3_length: 15
clone_size: NA
j_call: TRBJ2-7
cdr3_nt: TGTGCCAGCAGCACACGGACAGGTGTCTCCTACGAGCAGTACTTC
cdr3_aa: CASSTRTGVSYEQYF

d_call: TRBD1
v_call: TRBV19
cdr3_length: 16
clone_size: NA
j_call: TRBJ1-1
cdr3_nt: TGTGCCAGTAGTTGGGACAGGACCCCTTTTAACACTGAAGCTTTCTTT
cdr3_aa: CASSWDRTPFNTEAFF

d_call: TRBD2
v_call: TRBV4-1
cdr3_length: 16
clone_size: NA
j_call: TRBJ2-3
cdr3_nt: TGCGCCAGCAGCCAAGGGCTAGCGGGGGGGCAAGATACGCAGTATTTT
cdr3_aa: CASSQGLAGGQDTQYF

d_call: TRBD1
v_call: TRBV27
cdr3_length: 12
clone_size: NA
j_call: TRBJ2-3
cdr3_nt: TGTGCCAGCAGTAATCAGGGGGTTTCGCAGTATTTT
cdr3_aa: CASSNQGVSQYF

d_call: TRBD1
v_call: TRBV7-2
cdr3_length: 15
clone_size: NA
j_call: TRBJ2-1
cdr3_nt: TGTGCCAGCAGCTTAGATGGGACAGGGGCCAATGAGCAGTTCTTC
cdr3_aa: CASSLDGTGANEQFF

d_call: NA
v_call: TRBV6-5
cdr3_length: 14
clone_size: NA
j_call: TRBJ2-5
cdr3_nt: TGTGCCAGCAGCTTGACTGATTCGAGCGGGACCCAGTACTTC
cdr3_aa: CASSLTDSSGTQYF

d_call: TRBD1
v_call: TRBV5-1
cdr3_length: 17
clone_size: NA
j_call: TRBJ1-2
cdr3_nt: TGCGCCAGCAGCTACGGGACAGGGGGCGCGGGGAACTATGGCTACACCTTC
cdr3_aa: CASSYGTGGAGNYGYTF

d_call: TRBD1
v_call: TRBV6-1
cdr3_length: 15
clone_size: NA
j_call: TRBJ1-5
cdr3_nt: TGTGCCAGCAGTGAAACAGGGGGGAGCAATCAGCCCCAGCATTTT
cdr3_aa: CASSETGGSNQPQHF

d_call: TRBD1
v_call: TRBV2
cdr3_length: 15
clone_size: NA
j_call: TRBJ2-2
cdr3_nt: TGTGCCAGCAGGGGGGACAGGGGTTTCACCGGGGAGCTGTTTTTT
cdr3_aa: CASRGDRGFTGELFF

d_call: NA
v_call: TRBV30
cdr3_length: 16
clone_size: NA
j_call: TRBJ1-4
cdr3_nt: TGTGCCTGGAGTAAGGGGTCCGGGGGGATTAATGAAAAACTGTTTTTT
cdr3_aa: CAWSKGSGGINEKLFF

d_call: NA
v_call: TRBV5-6
cdr3_length: 14
clone_size: NA
j_call: TRBJ1-1
cdr3_nt: TGTGCCAGCCGTTACGGAGCTGGGAACACTGAAGCTTTCTTT
cdr3_aa: CASRYGAGNTEAFF

d_call: TRBD1
v_call: TRBV5-1
cdr3_length: 15
clone_size: once
j_call: TRBJ1-2
cdr3_nt: TGCGCCAGCAGCTGGGGCGGACAGGGCAACTATGGCTACACCTTC
cdr3_aa: CASSWGGQGNYGYTF

d_call: NA
v_call: TRBV6-5
cdr3_length: 13
clone_size: NA
j_call: TRBJ2-1
cdr3_nt: TGTGCCAGCAGTTACGGGACTGTCAATGAGCAGTTCTTC
cdr3_aa: CASSYGTVNEQFF

d_call: NA
v_call: TRBV28
cdr3_length: 15
clone_size: NA
j_call: TRBJ2-5
cdr3_nt: TGTGCCAGCAGTCCCTCCGGGGGGCGTGGAGAGACCCAGTACTTC
cdr3_aa: CASSPSGGRGETQYF

d_call: TRBD1
v_call: TRBV2
cdr3_length: 14
clone_size: NA
j_call: TRBJ2-7
cdr3_nt: TGTGCCAGCAGTTGGACAGGGAGGCGCTACGAGCAGTACTTC
cdr3_aa: CASSWTGRRYEQYF

d_call: NA
v_call: TRBV11-3
cdr3_length: 15
clone_size: NA
j_call: TRBJ2-1
cdr3_nt: TGTGCCAGCAGCCACAGGTCCAGCTCCTACAATGAGCAGTTCTTC
cdr3_aa: CASSHRSSSYNEQFF

d_call: NA
v_call: TRBV6-5
cdr3_length: 12
clone_size: NA
j_call: TRBJ1-1
cdr3_nt: TGTGCCAGCGCTGGGCAGTCTACTGAAGCTTTCTTT
cdr3_aa: CASAGQSTEAFF